Sequencing of this T cell receptor (beta chain) was carried out in a study of T cell responses to AZD1222 COVID-19 vaccine. Overall study results and limits: The sample set comprised mostly white British donors with more females, and clonal diversity was possibly underestimated. Baseline seropositivity characterized only 5 or 6 AZD1222 recipients. Spike-specific TCR breadth and depth went up after people got two AZD1222 doses. Repertoire samples came only from after the peak T cell response.

This CDR3 region has 14 residues. The V end lost 3 bases, the J end lost 6 bases, and 11 bases lay between the germline ends. Per the germline V gene, CDR1 is SEHNR and CDR2 is FQNEAQ (reference sequence). Only in-frame clones appear in the TCRdb table, and some are missing; sequencing was by immunoSEQ multiplex PCR. The sample yields about 140,000 clones, 91% seen once. Worth noting for this clone: The antigen is undetermined.

The sequence derives from an adult who received the MenACWY meningococcal vaccine as a control. The material was peripheral blood, obtained 28 days after the second dose of the MenACWY control vaccine. The V gene is TRBV7-9, the J gene TRBJ1-4; no definite D call. The CDR3 loop reads CASSFRASDEKLFF. CDR3 nucleotide sequence: TGTGCCAGCAGCTTTCGGGCGAGCGATGAAAAACTGTTTTTT.